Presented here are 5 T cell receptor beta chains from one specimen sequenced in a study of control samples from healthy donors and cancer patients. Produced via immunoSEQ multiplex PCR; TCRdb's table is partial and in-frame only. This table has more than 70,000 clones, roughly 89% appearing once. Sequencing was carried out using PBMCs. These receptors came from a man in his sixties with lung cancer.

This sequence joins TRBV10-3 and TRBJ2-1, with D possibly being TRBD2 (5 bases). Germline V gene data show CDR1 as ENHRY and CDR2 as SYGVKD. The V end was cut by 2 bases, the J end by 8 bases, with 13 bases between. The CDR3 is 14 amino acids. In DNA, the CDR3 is TGTGCCATCAGTGAGACACAATGGGGAGATGAGCAGTTCTTC. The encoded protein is CAISETQWGDEQFF.

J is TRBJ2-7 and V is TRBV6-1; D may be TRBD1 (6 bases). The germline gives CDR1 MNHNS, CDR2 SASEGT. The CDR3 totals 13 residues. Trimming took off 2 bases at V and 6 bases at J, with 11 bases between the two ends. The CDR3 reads CASSETGWTEQYV. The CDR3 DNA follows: TGTGCCAGCAGTGAAACAGGGTGGACCGAGCAGTACGTC.

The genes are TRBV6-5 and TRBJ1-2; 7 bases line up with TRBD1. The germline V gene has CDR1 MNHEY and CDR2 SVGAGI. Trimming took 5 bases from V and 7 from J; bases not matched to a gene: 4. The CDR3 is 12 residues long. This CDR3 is CASSQGGSGYTF. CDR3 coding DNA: TGTGCCAGCAGTCAGGGGGGATCTGGCTACACCTTC.

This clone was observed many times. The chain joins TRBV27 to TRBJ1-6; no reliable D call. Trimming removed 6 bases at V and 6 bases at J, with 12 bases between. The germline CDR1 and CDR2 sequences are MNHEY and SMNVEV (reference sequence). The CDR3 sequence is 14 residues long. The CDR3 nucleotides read TGTGCCAGCAGCGCATGGGTGGTTAATTCACCCCTCCACTTT. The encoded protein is CASSAWVVNSPLHF.

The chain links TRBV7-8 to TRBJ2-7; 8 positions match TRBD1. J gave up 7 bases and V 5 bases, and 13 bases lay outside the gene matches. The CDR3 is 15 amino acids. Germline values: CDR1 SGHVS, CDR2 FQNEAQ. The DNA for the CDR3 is TGTGCCAGCAGCCGACAGGGGTCCGCCGTCTCGGAGCAGTACTTC. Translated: CASSRQGSAVSEQYF. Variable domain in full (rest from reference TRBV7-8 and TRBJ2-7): GAGVSQSPRYKVAKRGQDVALRCDPISGHVSLFWYQQALGQGPEFLTYFQNEAQLDKSGLPSDRFFAERPEGSVSTLKIQRTQQEDSAVYLCASSRQGSAVSEQYFGPGTRLTVT.